A selection of T cell receptor beta chains follows, all from one sample in a study of blood T cell repertoires in COVID-19. TCRdb keeps only in-frame clones here, not all; method: immunoSEQ multiplex PCR. The sample consists of approximately 300,000 clones, approximately 89% of them appearing once. The sample taken for sequencing was peripheral blood. The receptors originated from a woman aged 25 to 39 with COVID-19, enrolled during active disease. Each CDR3 is given without its conserved first and last residue.

TRBJ2-2	TRBV19	ASSPGTVNTGELF
TRBJ1-2	TRBV2	ASSELGRGYGYT
TRBJ2-5	TRBV5-4	ASSLPGGGETQY
TRBJ1-1	TRBV18	ASKEDVNTEAF
TRBJ2-3	TRBV2	ASSRTGGTDTQY
TRBJ1-2	TRBV7-9	ASSRGSFPGTGANYGYT
TRBJ1-2	TRBV10-3	AISPTYNYGYT
TRBJ2-2	TRBV9	ASSESGQESGELF
TRBJ1-2	TRBV29-1	SVETSLYGYT
TRBJ2-7	TRBV3-1/TRBV3-2	ASSQDPSRAARSYEQY
TRBJ1-3	TRBV2	ASSPTGSSGNTIY
TRBJ1-3	TRBV5-1	ASSSGSGTGSGNTIY
TRBJ2-1	TRBV5-1	ASKPGGTYNEQF
TRBJ1-1	TRBV5-6	ASSAGTGIVNTEAF
TRBJ2-7	TRBV6-2/TRBV6-3	ASSYSIGGPYEQY
TRBJ1-3	TRBV7-8	ASSLMVRRGSSGNTIY
TRBJ1-1	TRBV6-2/TRBV6-3	ASSYSRGLYTEAF